This T cell receptor (beta chain) comes out of a study of vaccination and CD4 T cells after COVID-19. Study summary: There were six male and four female convalescents, and two of them were Hispanic. Post-vaccine sampling followed dose two by a median 72 days (range 14 to 241). Stimulation of the cells used overlapping spike peptide pools from SARS-CoV-2 and from the common cold coronaviruses HCoV-NL63, HCoV-OC43 and HCoV-229E.

To note about this clonotype: Antigen specificity is unknown.

Germline V CDR1 and CDR2: MNHNS, SASEGT. V was clipped by 5 bases and J by 5 bases, with 10 bases between them. The CDR3 length is 13 residues. An Oncomine TCR Beta short-read assay was used to sequence the DNA from cultured CD4+ T cells. One entry per CDR3 protein results from TCRdb running MiXCR on the PCR reads. Here the sample spans more than 11,000 distinct CDR3 sequences, less than 35% being singletons. The treatment was: roughly 10-day PBMC culture with coronavirus spike peptide pools or control peptides (ViraFEST assay). Study observations and caveats: The great majority, 304 of 307 vaccine-specific clones, proved spike mono-reactive in convalescent patients.

V gene TRBV6-1 combines with J gene TRBJ1-5; no firm D call. Sequenced material: CD4+ T cells from blood, cultured in vitro, taken before SARS-CoV-2 vaccination. The sequence derives from a human donor who received a COVID-19 vaccine. In nucleotides, the CDR3 is TGTGCCAGCAGTCCCTATCTACATCAGCCCCAGCATTTT. Amino acids: CASSPYLHQPQHF.